These T cell receptor beta chains were read from a single sample in a study of identical twins. TCRdb called the 5' RACE reads again in MiXCR, with one record for every CDR3 protein. The sample lists 450,000 to 500,000 distinct CDR3 sequences; roughly an eighth were seen once. This sample was shared with a second study, whose subject was yellow fever vaccine responses in identical twins.

The material sequenced was CD4+ T cells sorted from blood. These receptors came from a woman under 30 in good health. CDR3s include the opening cysteine and the closing phenylalanine or tryptophan. The D gene is left open where the match is weak. Rows give clone size only sometimes, using once, few, many, or a class for an expanded clone.

J gene,clone size,V gene,D gene,CDR3 protein,CDR3 DNA
TRBJ2-4,few,TRBV5-1,.,CASSLRASLYQNIQYF,.
TRBJ2-5,.,TRBV20-1,TRBD2,CSAKREGPRTQYF,TGCAGTGCGAAGCGGGAGGGTCCGAGGACCCAGTACTTC
TRBJ1-2,many,TRBV6-1,.,CASSTDSSNYGYTF,TGTGCCAGCAGTACGGACAGTTCTAACTATGGCTACACCTTC
TRBJ2-3,few,TRBV6-1,.,CASNSPGRTDTQYF,TGTGCCAGCAACTCGCCTGGAAGGACAGATACGCAGTATTTT
TRBJ1-2,few,TRBV28,.,CASSSPAGRDGYTF,TGTGCCAGCAGTTCCCCGGCAGGGCGTGATGGCTACACCTTC
TRBJ2-1,.,TRBV12-3/TRBV12-4,TRBD2,CASRRLAGAYNEQFF,TGTGCCAGCAGAAGACTAGCGGGAGCCTACAATGAGCAGTTCTTC
TRBJ2-7,few,TRBV3-1,TRBD1,CASSHLPGQGSYEQYF,TGTGCCAGCAGCCACTTACCGGGACAGGGGTCCTACGAGCAGTACTTC
TRBJ2-5,few,TRBV6-2/TRBV6-3,TRBD1,CASSRNLQGAWGETQYF,TGTGCCAGCAGTCGTAATCTTCAGGGGGCCTGGGGAGAGACCCAGTACTTC
TRBJ2-3,few,TRBV20-1,.,CSASGGAPPDTQYF,TGCAGTGCTAGCGGCGGGGCCCCCCCAGATACGCAGTATTTT
TRBJ2-7,many,TRBV12-3/TRBV12-4,.,CASSPSSGGTAYEQYF,TGTGCCAGCAGCCCCTCAAGTGGCGGGACAGCCTACGAGCAGTACTTC
TRBJ1-1,few,TRBV7-2,.,CASSFRSNTEAFF,TGTGCCAGCAGCTTCAGAAGTAACACTGAAGCTTTCTTT
TRBJ2-5,many,TRBV5-6,TRBD2,CASSWTSGSQETQYF,TGTGCCAGCAGCTGGACTAGCGGGAGCCAAGAGACCCAGTACTTC
TRBJ2-3,few,TRBV12-3/TRBV12-4,.,CASSLVGVAPDTQYF,TGTGCCAGCAGTTTAGTGGGGGTTGCCCCAGATACGCAGTATTTT
TRBJ1-1,few,TRBV6-5,TRBD1,CASSYSTGVTEAFF,TGTGCCAGCAGTTACTCGACAGGGGTCACTGAAGCTTTCTTT
TRBJ1-4,.,TRBV10-3,.,CAISDPVATNEKLFF,TGTGCCATCAGTGACCCGGTGGCAACTAATGAAAAACTGTTTTTT
TRBJ2-3,.,TRBV24-1,.,CAPEPQGNSTDTQYF,TGTGCCCCCGAACCTCAGGGGAACAGCACAGATACGCAGTATTTT
TRBJ2-1,few,TRBV6-1,TRBD2,CASSGLPGGNEQFF,TGTGCCAGCAGTGGGTTACCGGGGGGCAATGAGCAGTTCTTC
TRBJ2-3,few,TRBV25-1,TRBD1,CASSGDRAAADTQYF,TGTGCCAGCAGTGGAGACAGGGCTGCCGCGGATACGCAGTATTTT
TRBJ2-1,few,TRBV3-1,TRBD2,CASSLTSGGNEQFF,TGTGCCAGCAGCCTGACTAGCGGGGGGAATGAGCAGTTCTTC
TRBJ1-4,few,TRBV29-1,TRBD1,CSVLRDRANEKLFF,TGCAGCGTCCTGAGGGACAGGGCTAATGAAAAACTGTTTTTT
TRBJ2-5,few,TRBV6-1,TRBD2,CASSTWTSGKESQYF,TGTGCCAGCAGTACATGGACTAGCGGAAAAGAGAGCCAGTACTTC
TRBJ2-1,few,TRBV7-2,TRBD1,CASSLVSGGENEQFF,TGTGCCAGCAGCTTAGTTTCAGGGGGCGAGAATGAGCAGTTCTTC
TRBJ2-1,.,TRBV7-8,.,CASSPRPPGLPNEQFF,TGTGCCAGCAGCCCACGACCTCCGGGACTGCCCAATGAGCAGTTCTTC
TRBJ2-2,few,TRBV12-3/TRBV12-4,.,CASSFGRWNTGELFF,TGTGCCAGCAGTTTCGGCAGGTGGAACACCGGGGAGCTGTTTTTT
TRBJ2-1,.,TRBV11-2,TRBD2,CASSVAVRGAGGDEQFF,TGTGCCAGCAGCGTAGCCGTCAGGGGAGCCGGGGGGGATGAGCAGTTCTTC
TRBJ2-5,.,TRBV7-7,.,CASRRGSDRSETQYF,TGTGCTAGCCGACGGGGTAGCGATCGGTCAGAGACCCAGTACTTC
TRBJ2-1,few,TRBV3-1,TRBD2,CASSQDPSGSMKQFF,TGTGCCAGCAGCCAAGATCCTAGCGGTTCAATGAAGCAGTTCTTC
TRBJ1-1,many,TRBV4-3,.,CASSQDLGVPEAFF,TGCGCCAGCAGCCAAGATCTAGGGGTTCCTGAAGCTTTCTTT
TRBJ1-2,many,TRBV24-1,TRBD1,CATSDPRQGNYGYTF,TGTGCCACCAGTGATCCCCGACAGGGAAACTATGGCTACACCTTC
TRBJ2-1,many,TRBV5-1,.,CASSLEPGLRSEQFF,TGCGCCAGCAGCTTGGAGCCGGGACTGCGTAGTGAGCAGTTCTTC
TRBJ1-2,.,TRBV5-4,.,CASSYPTLGYTF,TGTGCCAGCAGCTACCCGACTCTTGGCTACACCTTC
TRBJ2-7,.,TRBV30,.,CARGARGSSYEQYF,TGTGCCCGGGGAGCGCGGGGAAGCTCCTACGAGCAGTACTTC
TRBJ2-7,.,TRBV5-4,.,CASSFPGQRTYEQYF,TGTGCCAGCAGCTTTCCCGGACAGAGGACCTACGAGCAGTACTTC
TRBJ2-5,many,TRBV10-2,.,CASSEADLETQYF,TGCGCCAGCAGTGAAGCCGACTTGGAGACCCAGTACTTC
TRBJ2-1,many,TRBV7-9,.,CASSYGLLEFF,TGTGCCAGCAGCTACGGACTCCTGGAGTTCTTC
TRBJ2-1,.,TRBV2,.,CASREDLSYEQFF,TGTGCCAGCAGAGAGGACCTGAGCTATGAGCAGTTCTTC
TRBJ1-2,few,TRBV30,.,CAWSVRGDPRHGYTF,TGTGCCTGGAGTGTACGTGGCGACCCCAGGCATGGCTACACCTTC
TRBJ1-2,few,TRBV29-1,TRBD1,CSVLRQGPNYGYTF,TGCAGTGTGCTCCGACAGGGCCCTAACTATGGCTACACCTTC
TRBJ2-3,few,TRBV24-1,TRBD2,CATSDLQKPSGRIDTQYF,TGTGCCACCAGTGATTTGCAAAAGCCTAGCGGGAGGATAGATACGCAGTATTTT